This passage covers 18 T cell receptor beta chains from one sample sequenced in a study of OX40 agonist ivuxolimab in advanced cancers. Libraries were prepared by immunoSEQ multiplex PCR; TCRdb keeps only in-frame clonotypes and omits some of them. Here the sample spans approximately 60,000 clones, almost 85% being singletons. Sequenced material: CD4+ or CD8+ T cells sorted from blood, taken in a trial of the OX40 agonist ivuxolimab. All receptors come from an adult with an advanced solid tumor such as melanoma, head and neck, liver or kidney cancer.

The V call is TRBV5-1, the J call TRBJ2-7; D might be TRBD1 (6 bases). Looked up from germline, CDR1 is SGHRS and CDR2 is YFSETQ. The CDR3 extends over 15 amino acids. The V and J ends lost 0 bases and 1 base respectively, with 11 bases between them. The CDR3 region is CASSLETGPSYEQYF. Written as DNA, the CDR3 is TGCGCCAGCAGCTTGGAGACAGGACCTTCCTACGAGCAGTACTTC.

This chain connects TRBV27 to TRBJ2-3, with 7 nucleotides matching TRBD1. The J segment lost 2 bases and the V segment lost 5 bases, leaving 7 bases of the junction unmatched. CDR1 MNHEY and CDR2 SMNVEV come from the germline V gene (reference sequence). The CDR3 has 15 residues. For the CDR3, the DNA is TGTGCCAGCAGTCTCCGGGACAGAGCCACAGATACGCAGTATTTT. Amino acids: CASSLRDRATDTQYF.

This clone was seen once. The rearrangement uses TRBV19 and TRBJ1-2, with 8 bases identical to TRBD1. V dropped 7 bases and J dropped 2; count of bases not matched to a gene: 15. The germline V gene has CDR1 LNHDA and CDR2 SQIVND (reference sequence). This CDR3 is 17 amino acids long. Here the CDR3 reads CASTPKGTGPSNYGYTF. The CDR3 bases are TGTGCCAGTACCCCTAAGGGGACAGGTCCTTCCAACTATGGCTACACCTTC. Variable domain in full (rest from reference TRBV19 and TRBJ1-2): DGGITQSPKYLFRKEGQNVTLSCEQNLNHDAMYWYRQDPGQGLRLIYYSQIVNDFQKGDIAEGYSVSREKKESFPLTVTSAQKNPTAFYLCASTPKGTGPSNYGYTFGSGTRLTVV.

V and J are TRBV29-1 and TRBJ1-1, with D possibly matching TRBD1 (5 bases). The germline V and J ends were trimmed by 3 bases and 6 bases, with 14 bases remaining between them. From germline, CDR1 is SQVTM and CDR2 ANQGSEA. The CDR3 has 13 amino acids. The CDR3 here is CSVDGPGGAEAFF. CDR3 in DNA: TGCAGCGTTGATGGACCCGGAGGGGCTGAAGCTTTCTTT.

The CDR3 DNA sequence: TGCGCCAGCAGCTCGAATTCAGGGGGCACTGAAGCTTTCTTT. This sequence encodes CASSSNSGGTEAFF. The chain couples TRBV5-1 to TRBJ1-1, with 7 bases identical to TRBD1. Germline assignment: CDR1 SGHRS and CDR2 YFSETQ. This CDR3 spans 14 amino acids. Trimming at V came to 3 bases and at J to 4 bases, leaving 6 bases not matched to a gene.

The rearrangement joins TRBV2 to TRBJ2-7, with D hard to call. Trimming removed 4 bases from V and 3 bases from J, with 10 bases in between. Germline CDR1 is SNHLY and CDR2 is FYNNEI. CDR3 size: 13 residues. Here the CDR3 DNA reads TGTGCCAGCAGTGGATACCTAGGCTACGAGCAGTACTTC. Translating it yields CASSGYLGYEQYF.

The chain joins TRBV6-5 to TRBJ1-1; maybe TRBD1 (5 bases). Per germline, CDR1 MNHEY and CDR2 SVGAGI. The CDR3 runs 12 residues. V was trimmed by 7 bases and J by 4 bases, leaving 10 bases between them. CDR3 region: CASTGTRTEAFF. CDR3 coding DNA: TGTGCCAGCACCGGGACTCGCACTGAAGCTTTCTTT.

The gene calls are TRBV28 and TRBJ2-7; D unclear. This CDR3 comprises 13 residues. Germline CDR1 reads MDHEN; CDR2 reads SYDVKM. The V end lost 5 bases, the J end lost 0 bases, and 8 bases lay between the germline ends. CDR3 sequence reads: CASSPPSSYEQYF. The CDR3, as DNA: TGTGCCAGCAGTCCGCCCAGCTCCTACGAGCAGTACTTC.

The CDR3 spells CASSYLETGEAFF. CDR3 nucleotide sequence: TGTGCCAGCAGTTACTTGGAGACTGGGGAAGCTTTCTTT. V is TRBV6-5 and J is TRBJ1-1; D remains unclear. Germline CDR1 MNHEY, CDR2 SVGAGI. The V and J ends lost 1 base and 8 bases respectively, with 11 bases between them. CDR3 length: 13 residues.

V is TRBV9 and J is TRBJ2-7; no firm D call. The V and J ends lost 2 bases and 2 bases respectively, with 11 bases between them. Germline V gives CDR1 SGDLS, CDR2 YYNGEE. This CDR3 comprises 14 residues. The CDR3 loop is CASSVSTNTYEQYF. The CDR3 region has the DNA TGTGCCAGCAGCGTCTCGACAAACACCTACGAGCAGTACTTC.

This chain links TRBV9 with TRBJ1-4; the D is unclear. The CDR3 contains 15 residues. The germline gives CDR1 SGDLS, CDR2 YYNGEE. V shed 0 bases and J shed 8 bases, with 14 bases lying between them. The CDR3 nucleotides are TGTGCCAGCAGCGTAGGAAGCTTTCCGGGGGAAAAACTGTTTTTT. It yields the protein CASSVGSFPGEKLFF.

The V gene is TRBV5-1, the J gene TRBJ2-5; perhaps D is TRBD1 or TRBD2 (6 bases each). The CDR3 extends over 14 amino acids. CDR1 is SGHRS and CDR2 is YFSETQ in the germline V gene. V lost 1 base to trimming and J lost 2 bases, with 9 bases between them. The CDR3 nucleotides read TGCGCCAGCAGCTTGACAGGGACTCAAGAGACCCAGTACTTC. Translated: CASSLTGTQETQYF.

This clone was counted between two and nine times. The genes are TRBV4-3 and TRBJ1-2; D is perhaps TRBD1 (6 bases). Germline V lookup: CDR1 LGHNA, CDR2 YSLEER. The CDR3 has 17 amino acids. The V and J ends lost 5 bases and 2 bases respectively, with 21 bases between them. This CDR3 reads CASSLETSTGTNYGYTF. CDR3 in DNA: TGCGCCAGCAGCTTGGAGACATCGACAGGAACAAACTATGGCTACACCTTC.

This sequence joins TRBV2 and TRBJ1-2; D not certain. CDR1 and CDR2 (germline): SNHLY, FYNNEI. The CDR3 length is 12 residues. V lost 5 bases to trimming and J lost 3 bases, with 7 bases between them. In nucleotides, the CDR3 is TGTGCCAGCAGTCTGGACTACTATGGCTACACCTTC. Translation gives CASSLDYYGYTF.

The chain has TRBV28 and TRBJ2-5; 8 bases align to TRBD1. The CDR3 sequence is 15 residues long. Trimming cost V 4 bases and J 5 bases; bases outside gene matches: 9. Germline V gene sequence: CDR1 MDHEN, CDR2 SYDVKM. The CDR3 region has the DNA TGTGCCAGCAGTTCCCATGACAGGGGAGGCGAGACCCAGTACTTC. It codes for CASSSHDRGGETQYF.

The rearrangement joins TRBV7-2 to TRBJ1-3; D gene uncertain. V was shortened by 3 bases and J by 0 bases, with 12 bases between the two germline ends. Looked up from germline, CDR1 is SGHTA and CDR2 is FQGNSA. The CDR3 spans 16 residues. The CDR3 DNA sequence: TGTGCCAGCAGCTTTATGGCGCCTAGCTCTGGAAACACCATATATTTT. It encodes CASSFMAPSSGNTIYF.

The gene calls are TRBV5-5 and TRBJ2-7, with D possibly being TRBD1 (5 bases). With 5 bases removed from V and 2 bases from J, the gap between germline ends came to 11 bases. CDR3 length: 13 amino acids. Germline V lookup: CDR1 SGHKS, CDR2 YYEKEE (reference sequence). DNA of the CDR3: TGTGCCAGCAGTTTAGACAGAGCCTACGAGCAGTACTTC. Translating gives CASSLDRAYEQYF.

This clone was counted a few times. The V call is TRBV30, the J call TRBJ1-5; no definite D call. CDR3 length: 13 residues. The ends were cut back, 0 bases at V and 4 bases at J, with 7 bases in the middle. Germline V CDR1 and CDR2: GTSNPN, SVGIG (reference sequence). CDR3 nucleotides: TGTGCCTGGAGTGTCAGCCAAAATCAGCCCCAGCATTTT. It codes for CAWSVSQNQPQHF.